These T cell receptor beta chains were read from a single sample in a study of OX40 agonist ivuxolimab in advanced cancers. TCRdb's copy holds only in-frame clones and misses some; the assay was immunoSEQ multiplex PCR. The data contain 40,000 to 60,000 clones, 80% to 90% of them seen just once; the ten biggest clones take up approximately 3.2%. The sample was CD4+ or CD8+ T cells sorted from blood, taken in a trial of the OX40 agonist ivuxolimab. These receptors were obtained from an adult with an advanced solid tumor such as melanoma, head and neck, liver or kidney cancer. The CDR3 runs from the conserved cysteine through the conserved F or W. The order of the fields is D gene, V gene, CDR3 length, J gene, clone size, CDR3 protein, CDR3 DNA. A D gene is named only where the DNA matches it firmly. Clone sizes are given selectively: once, few, many, or a class where the clone is expanded.

>TRBD2|TRBV4-2|15|TRBJ2-7|NA
CASSPSGGLFYEQYF
TGTGCCAGCAGCCCTAGCGGGGGGCTCTTTTACGAGCAGTACTTC
>NA|TRBV28|12|TRBJ1-1|NA
CASSFGGSEAFF
TGTGCCAGCAGTTTCGGTGGTTCTGAAGCTTTCTTT
>NA|TRBV19|14|TRBJ1-5|NA
CASTIWGSNQPQHF
TGTGCCAGTACCATATGGGGGTCCAATCAGCCCCAGCATTTT
>NA|TRBV27|13|TRBJ2-6|NA
CASSTQGANVLTF
TGTGCCAGCAGTACCCAGGGAGCCAACGTCCTGACTTTC
>NA|TRBV11-2|18|TRBJ1-6|once
CASSLTTDPTRRDSPLHF
TGTGCCAGCAGCTTAACCACAGACCCCACTCGCCGGGATTCACCCCTCCACTTT
>NA|TRBV19|15|TRBJ2-7|NA
CASSIATGSIYEQYF
TGTGCCAGTAGTATAGCAACGGGGTCCATCTACGAGCAGTACTTC
>NA|TRBV4-1|13|TRBJ1-2|NA
CASSQVEGYGYTF
TGCGCCAGCAGCCAAGTGGAGGGTTATGGCTACACCTTC
>NA|TRBV4-1|16|TRBJ1-3|NA
CASSQAGVSTGNTIYF
TGCGCCAGCAGCCAAGCAGGAGTTTCTACTGGAAACACCATATATTTT
>TRBD1|TRBV27|15|TRBJ2-3|NA
CASSLQGANTDTQYF
TGTGCCAGCAGTTTGCAGGGGGCTAACACAGATACGCAGTATTTT
>NA|TRBV4-1|13|TRBJ1-2|NA
CASSPGAMYGYTF
TGCGCCAGCAGCCCCGGGGCCATGTATGGCTACACCTTC
>TRBD1|TRBV9|15|TRBJ2-5|NA
CASSPTTGEQETQYF
TGTGCCAGCAGCCCCACGACAGGGGAACAAGAGACCCAGTACTTC
>NA|TRBV5-6|15|TRBJ2-3|NA
CASSLIAEPTDTQYF
TGTGCCAGCAGCTTGATAGCAGAGCCCACAGATACGCAGTATTTT
>NA|TRBV2|11|TRBJ2-7|NA
CASSQTYEQYF
TGTGCCAGCAGCCAGACGTACGAGCAGTACTTC
>TRBD1|TRBV27|14|TRBJ1-2|NA
CASSAQPMTGSYTF
TGTGCCAGCAGTGCCCAGCCGATGACAGGGAGTTACACCTTC
>TRBD1|TRBV18|14|TRBJ2-5|NA
CASSPLTGQETQYF
TGTGCCAGCTCACCCTTGACAGGGCAAGAGACCCAGTACTTC
>TRBD1|TRBV29-1|13|TRBJ1-2|NA
CSVLPGQGYGYTF
TGCAGCGTACTACCGGGACAGGGCTATGGCTACACCTTC
>NA|TRBV18|18|TRBJ1-1|NA
CASSPIPGAEGRGTEAFF
TGTGCCAGCTCACCGATTCCAGGTGCGGAGGGGCGAGGCACTGAAGCTTTCTTT
>TRBD2|TRBV4-2|14|TRBJ2-5|NA
CASSDQRGQETQYF
TGTGCCAGCAGCGATCAGCGGGGGCAAGAGACCCAGTACTTC
>TRBD1|TRBV5-1|16|TRBJ1-1|NA
CASSKTGTAFSTEAFF
TGCGCCAGCAGCAAGACCGGGACAGCCTTCAGCACTGAAGCTTTCTTT
>TRBD2|TRBV5-1|17|TRBJ2-2|NA
CASSLRTSGSIAGELFF
TGCGCCAGCAGCCTACGGACTAGCGGGAGTATAGCCGGGGAGCTGTTTTTT
>TRBD1|TRBV27|15|TRBJ1-1|NA
CASSLTGGLHTEAFF
TGTGCCAGCAGTTTGACAGGGGGCTTACACACTGAAGCTTTCTTT
>NA|TRBV19|16|TRBJ2-5|NA
CASSITLGPLGPKQYF
TGTGCCAGTAGTATAACGCTGGGACCCCTCGGCCCAAAGCAGTACTTC
>TRBD1|TRBV28|13|TRBJ1-1|NA
CASRDRVNTEAFF
TGTGCCAGCAGGGACAGGGTGAACACTGAAGCTTTCTTT
>NA|TRBV29-1|13|TRBJ2-3|NA
CSVLGATKDTQYF
TGCAGCGTTTTGGGGGCAACGAAGGATACGCAGTATTTT
>NA|TRBV29-1|12|TRBJ1-2|NA
CSGGGGNYGYTF
TGCAGCGGAGGAGGGGGTAACTATGGCTACACCTTC